Listed below are T cell receptor beta chains from one sample, sequenced in a study of shared clonotypes between healthy human individuals. Clones were read by immunoSEQ multiplex PCR, and TCRdb kept only the in-frame ones, dropping some. This table has more than 2 million clones, about 93% appearing once. The sequenced sample was naive CD8+ T cells from PBMCs. The receptors come from a man aged 18 to 29 in good health. Some clones in this sample may be carry-over from other donors' samples. CDR3s include the opening cysteine and the closing phenylalanine or tryptophan. D genes are given only for firm matches. Not all rows give a size; the values are once, few, many and, for expanded clones, a class.

V gene	J gene	D gene	clone size	CDR3 DNA	CDR3 protein
TRBV20-1	TRBJ2-1	.	.	TGCAGTGCTGGGTTGAATGAGCAGTTCTTC	CSAGLNEQFF
TRBV9	TRBJ2-5	TRBD1	.	TGTGCCAGCAGCGTAGGGACAGGGCTAAAAGAGACCCAGTACTTC	CASSVGTGLKETQYF
TRBV5-1	TRBJ2-7	.	.	TGCGCCAGCAGCTCTGGGGCCAGGATGGTGACCACCTACTACGAGCAGTACTTC	CASSSGARMVTTYYEQYF
TRBV5-6	TRBJ1-3	.	.	TGTGCCAGCAGCTTGGGATCCCCTTCGGTCGGAAACACCATATATTTT	CASSLGSPSVGNTIYF
TRBV30	TRBJ1-1	.	few	TGTGCCTGGAGTGTACTTGAGGGCACTGAAGCTTTCTTT	CAWSVLEGTEAFF
TRBV19	TRBJ2-7	TRBD2	.	TGTGCCAGTAGTGGTAGCGGGAGCTCCTACGAGCAGTACTTC	CASSGSGSSYEQYF
TRBV6-5	TRBJ2-1	TRBD1	.	TGTGCCAGCAGTTACTCGAGATCAGGGGGCGATGAGCAGTTCTTC	CASSYSRSGGDEQFF
TRBV5-6	TRBJ2-6	.	.	TGTGCCAGCAGGGTTGTAGGGAGTGGGGCCAACGTCCTGACTTTC	CASRVVGSGANVLTF
TRBV2	TRBJ2-1	.	few	TGTGCCAGCGCCTCCCTCGCCCCTGAGCAGTTCTTC	CASASLAPEQFF
TRBV13	TRBJ2-3	TRBD2	.	TGTGCCAGCAGCTCCGGGACTAGGATGAGCACAGATACGCAGTATTTT	CASSSGTRMSTDTQYF
TRBV28	TRBJ1-4	TRBD1	once	TGTGCCAGCAGTAAACAGGGGGCACCTAATGAAAAACTGTTTTTT	CASSKQGAPNEKLFF
TRBV11-1	TRBJ2-7	.	.	TGTGCCAGCAGCTTAGGAGGGGAATACGAGCAGTACTTC	CASSLGGEYEQYF
TRBV23-1	TRBJ1-5	TRBD1	once	TGCGCCAGCAGTCAATCGAGAGGGGGCGGGGGAGGCCAGCCCCAGCATTTT	CASSQSRGGGGGQPQHF
TRBV27	TRBJ2-7	.	.	TGTGCCAGCAGTTTAACGGGCCTGTACTACGAGCAGTACTTC	CASSLTGLYYEQYF
TRBV7-8	TRBJ2-3	TRBD1	.	TGTGCCAGCAGCTCAAGGACAGGGTCTAGCACAGATACGCAGTATTTT	CASSSRTGSSTDTQYF
TRBV27	TRBJ1-2	.	.	TGTGCCAGCAGTCCACGGGACACGAAACTCCTTGGCTACACCTTC	CASSPRDTKLLGYTF
TRBV10-3	TRBJ2-7	.	once	TGTGCCATCAGTGAGCCAGGGACGGTTTCCTACGAGCAGTACTTC	CAISEPGTVSYEQYF
TRBV19	TRBJ1-2	.	.	TGTGCCAGCTCAGGTCCAGCTGATTATGGCTACACCTTC	CASSGPADYGYTF
TRBV27	TRBJ2-7	.	.	TGTGCCAGCAGTTTATTCTCGGACGGGGCGATAGTAGAGCAGTACTTC	CASSLFSDGAIVEQYF
TRBV28	TRBJ1-1	.	few	TGTGCCAGCAGTCAAATACGAAACACTGAAGCTTTCTTT	CASSQIRNTEAFF
TRBV30	TRBJ2-7	.	.	TGTGCCGGAGTGTTTGGGGGCAGGTACGAGCAGTACTTC	CAGVFGGRYEQYF
TRBV2	TRBJ2-1	TRBD2	.	TGTGCCAGCAGCGAATCTCTAGCGGGAGTATCCAATGAGCAGTTCTTC	CASSESLAGVSNEQFF
TRBV13	TRBJ2-7	.	.	TGTGCCAGCAGCCCCGGGGGTCCCCCCTACGAGCAGTACTTC	CASSPGGPPYEQYF
TRBV13	TRBJ2-3	TRBD2	.	TGTGCCAGCAGCTTGAGAATAGCGGGAGATCGGGATACGCAGTATTTT	CASSLRIAGDRDTQYF
TRBV9	TRBJ2-2	.	.	TGTGCCAGCAGCGTAAGGGCCGGGGAGCTGTTTTTT	CASSVRAGELFF
TRBV7-8	TRBJ1-2	.	.	TGTGCCAGCAGAGGGGTTCGTGATATCCGCGAATATGGCTACACCTTC	CASRGVRDIREYGYTF
TRBV6-6	TRBJ2-7	.	.	TGTGCCAGCAGTTACTCGGGACTCCTGGAATCCGAGCAGTACTTC	CASSYSGLLESEQYF
TRBV30	TRBJ1-5	TRBD1	.	TGTGCCTGGAGCTCAACCGGGACAGGAGCCAATCAGCCCCAGCATTTT	CAWSSTGTGANQPQHF
TRBV19	TRBJ1-5	TRBD1	.	TGTGCCAGTAGTATAGGTACGACAGGGAAGGATCAGCCCCAGCATTTT	CASSIGTTGKDQPQHF
TRBV7-2	TRBJ2-4	.	.	TGTGCCAGCAGCGCTTCCCGGGGGGCCGGGAACATTCAGTACTTC	CASSASRGAGNIQYF
TRBV7-3	TRBJ2-6	TRBD1	.	TGTGCCAGCAGCTTAAGGGGACAGGGGGCCTACTCTGGGGCCAACGTCCTGACTTTC	CASSLRGQGAYSGANVLTF
TRBV27	TRBJ2-1	.	.	TGTGCCAGCAGTTTAACGCCGGGACGGTCGCAGTTCTTC	CASSLTPGRSQFF
TRBV28	TRBJ1-1	TRBD1	.	TGTGCCAGCACCCAGGGACAGGGGGTTGAAGCTTTCTTT	CASTQGQGVEAFF
TRBV19	TRBJ1-5	.	.	TGTGCCAGTAGAGAGAAGGGACTCCGTAGCAATCAGCCCCAGCATTTT	CASREKGLRSNQPQHF
TRBV29-1	TRBJ2-3	.	.	TGCAGCGTTGGGAGGAATGGGGCCCGCACAGATACGCAGTATTTT	CSVGRNGARTDTQYF
TRBV27	TRBJ1-1	.	.	TGTGCCAGCAGTTTAGGGGCCATGAACACTGAAGCTTTCTTT	CASSLGAMNTEAFF
TRBV27	TRBJ1-1	.	.	TGTGCCACTCCATCGGGACACCTGGGGACTGAAGCTTTCTTT	CATPSGHLGTEAFF
TRBV5-4	TRBJ1-2	TRBD1	.	TGTGCCAGCAGCTTAGACAGGGCGGTTGGCTATGGCTACACCTTC	CASSLDRAVGYGYTF
TRBV29-1	TRBJ2-3	.	.	TGCAGCGTCTCACGGACAGACACAGATACGCAGTATTTT	CSVSRTDTDTQYF
TRBV7-9	TRBJ2-1	TRBD2	.	TGTGCCAGCAGCCCCAGGAAAAGCGGGAGGGCGAATGAGCAGTTCTTC	CASSPRKSGRANEQFF
TRBV7-2	TRBJ2-3	.	.	TGTGCCAGCAGCCTAAATAGCGCCGATACGCAGTATTTT	CASSLNSADTQYF
TRBV6-6	TRBJ2-5	.	.	TGTGCCAGCACCTCGGAGACAGGGAGGTGGGCAAAGACCCAGTACTTC	CASTSETGRWAKTQYF
TRBV19	TRBJ2-1	TRBD2	few	TGTGCCAGTAACTCACCAAGCGGGAGTAGAGATGAGCAGTTCTTC	CASNSPSGSRDEQFF
TRBV10-3	TRBJ2-3	.	.	TGTGCCATCAGTGAAGGTGAGCGGGCCTATACGCAGTATTTT	CAISEGERAYTQYF
TRBV19	TRBJ2-5	TRBD1	.	TGTGCCAGTAGCCCTAGAACCGACAGGGGGGAGACCCAGTACTTC	CASSPRTDRGETQYF